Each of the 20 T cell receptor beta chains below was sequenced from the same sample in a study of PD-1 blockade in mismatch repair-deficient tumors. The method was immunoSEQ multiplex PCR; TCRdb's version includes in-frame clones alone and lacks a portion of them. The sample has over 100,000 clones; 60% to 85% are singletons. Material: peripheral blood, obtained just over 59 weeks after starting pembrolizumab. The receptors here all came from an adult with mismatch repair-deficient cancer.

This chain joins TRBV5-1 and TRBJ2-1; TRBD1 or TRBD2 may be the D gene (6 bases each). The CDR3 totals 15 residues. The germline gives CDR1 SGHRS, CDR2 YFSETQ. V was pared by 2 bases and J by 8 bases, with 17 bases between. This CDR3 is CASSFKGGSMDEQFF. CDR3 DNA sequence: TGCGCCAGCAGCTTTAAGGGGGGCTCAATGGATGAGCAGTTCTTC.

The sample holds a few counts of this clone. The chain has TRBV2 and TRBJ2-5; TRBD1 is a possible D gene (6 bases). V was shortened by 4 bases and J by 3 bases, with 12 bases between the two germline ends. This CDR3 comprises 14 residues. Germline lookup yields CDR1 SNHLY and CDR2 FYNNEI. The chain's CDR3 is CASSGTAHKETQYF. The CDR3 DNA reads TGTGCCAGCAGTGGGACAGCACATAAAGAGACCCAGTACTTC.

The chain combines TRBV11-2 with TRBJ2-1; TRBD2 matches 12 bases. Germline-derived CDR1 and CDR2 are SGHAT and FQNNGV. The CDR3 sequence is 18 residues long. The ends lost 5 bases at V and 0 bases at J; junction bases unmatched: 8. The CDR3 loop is CASSRGLAGTVSYNEQFF. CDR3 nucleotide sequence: TGTGCCAGCAGCCGCGGACTAGCGGGAACCGTCTCCTACAATGAGCAGTTCTTC.

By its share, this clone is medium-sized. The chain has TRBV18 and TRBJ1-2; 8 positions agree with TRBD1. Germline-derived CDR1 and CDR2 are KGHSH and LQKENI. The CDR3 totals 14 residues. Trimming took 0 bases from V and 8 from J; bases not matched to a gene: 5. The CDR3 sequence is CASSPPSGGGGYTF. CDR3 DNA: TGTGCCAGCTCACCACCTTCAGGGGGCGGAGGCTACACCTTC.

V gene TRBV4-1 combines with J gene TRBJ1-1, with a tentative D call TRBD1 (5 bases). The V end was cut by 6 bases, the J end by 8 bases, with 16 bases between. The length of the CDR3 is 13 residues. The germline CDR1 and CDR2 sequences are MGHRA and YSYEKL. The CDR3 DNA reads TGCGCCAGCAGAATAGACAGTCGCGGAGAAGCTTTCTTT. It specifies CASRIDSRGEAFF.

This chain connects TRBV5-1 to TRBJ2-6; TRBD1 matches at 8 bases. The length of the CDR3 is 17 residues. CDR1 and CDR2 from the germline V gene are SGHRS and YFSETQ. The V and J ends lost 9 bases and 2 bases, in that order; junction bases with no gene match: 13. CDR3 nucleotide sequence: TGCGCCACCACTCGACAGGGGTCTGACGCTGGGGCCAACGTCCTGACTTTC. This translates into CATTRQGSDAGANVLTF.

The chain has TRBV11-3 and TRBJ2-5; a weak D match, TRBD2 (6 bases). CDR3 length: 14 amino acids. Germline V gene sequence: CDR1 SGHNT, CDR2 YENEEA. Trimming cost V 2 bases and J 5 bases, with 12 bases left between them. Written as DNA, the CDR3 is TGTGCCAGCAGCTTATGGGAAGGAGGGGAGACCCAGTACTTC. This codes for CASSLWEGGETQYF.

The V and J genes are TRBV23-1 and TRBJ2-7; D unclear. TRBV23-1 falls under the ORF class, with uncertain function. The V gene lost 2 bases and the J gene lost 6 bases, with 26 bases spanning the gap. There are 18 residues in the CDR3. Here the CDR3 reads CASSQIRRSFSWYSEQYF. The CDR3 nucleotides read TGCGCCAGCAGTCAAATCAGGCGGTCTTTCTCGTGGTATTCCGAGCAGTACTTC.

CDR3 region: CASSFEDTQYF. DNA of the CDR3: TGTGCCAGCAGCTTTGAAGATACGCAGTATTTT. J is TRBJ2-3 and V is TRBV13; D is unresolved. Trimming cost V 3 bases and J 5 bases, with 3 bases left between them. This CDR3 comprises 11 residues. Germline lookup yields CDR1 PRHDT and CDR2 FYEKMQ (reference sequence).

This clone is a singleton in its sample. CDR3: CASASWSANEQFF. Written as DNA, the CDR3 is TGTGCCAGCGCCTCATGGTCCGCAAATGAGCAGTTCTTC. The chain couples TRBV27 to TRBJ2-1; D uncertain. The V end was cut by 8 bases, the J end by 7 bases, with 15 bases between. Germline V gene lookup returns CDR1 MNHEY and CDR2 SMNVEV (reference sequence). This CDR3 is built from 13 residues.

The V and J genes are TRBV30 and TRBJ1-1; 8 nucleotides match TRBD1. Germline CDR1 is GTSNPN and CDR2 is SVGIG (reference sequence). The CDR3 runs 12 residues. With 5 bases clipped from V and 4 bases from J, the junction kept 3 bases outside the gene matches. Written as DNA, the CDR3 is TGTGCCTGGCTACAGGGGGGCACTGAAGCTTTCTTT. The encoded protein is CAWLQGGTEAFF.

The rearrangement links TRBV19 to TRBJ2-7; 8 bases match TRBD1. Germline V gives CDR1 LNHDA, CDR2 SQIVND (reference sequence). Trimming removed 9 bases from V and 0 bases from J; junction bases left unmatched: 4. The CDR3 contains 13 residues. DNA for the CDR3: TGTGCCAGCGGACAGGGCCTCTCCTACGAGCAGTACTTC. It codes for CASGQGLSYEQYF.

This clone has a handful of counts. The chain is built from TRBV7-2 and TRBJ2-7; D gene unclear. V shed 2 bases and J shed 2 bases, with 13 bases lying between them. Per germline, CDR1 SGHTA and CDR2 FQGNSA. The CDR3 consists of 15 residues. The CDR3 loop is CASSLPELFAYEQYF. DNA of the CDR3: TGTGCCAGCAGCTTACCGGAACTTTTTGCCTACGAGCAGTACTTC.

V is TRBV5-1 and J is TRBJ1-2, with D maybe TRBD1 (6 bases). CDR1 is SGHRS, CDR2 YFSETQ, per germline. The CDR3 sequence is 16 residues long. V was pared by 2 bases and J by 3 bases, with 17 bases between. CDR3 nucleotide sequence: TGCGCCAGCAGCTTACCGATGACAGGATCGGACTATGGCTACACCTTC. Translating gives CASSLPMTGSDYGYTF.

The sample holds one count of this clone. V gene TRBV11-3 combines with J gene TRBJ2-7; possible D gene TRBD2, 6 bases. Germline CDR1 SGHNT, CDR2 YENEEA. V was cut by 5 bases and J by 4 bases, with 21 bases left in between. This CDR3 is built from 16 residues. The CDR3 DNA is TGTGCCAGCAGCCCCCGGGGAGGCGGGAAGACTTACGAGCAGTACTTC. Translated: CASSPRGGGKTYEQYF.

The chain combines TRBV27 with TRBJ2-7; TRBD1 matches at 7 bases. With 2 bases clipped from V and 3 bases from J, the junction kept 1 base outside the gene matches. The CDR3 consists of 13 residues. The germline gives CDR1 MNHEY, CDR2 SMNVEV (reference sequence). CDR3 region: CASSLTGDYEQYF. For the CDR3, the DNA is TGTGCCAGCAGTTTAACAGGGGACTACGAGCAGTACTTC.

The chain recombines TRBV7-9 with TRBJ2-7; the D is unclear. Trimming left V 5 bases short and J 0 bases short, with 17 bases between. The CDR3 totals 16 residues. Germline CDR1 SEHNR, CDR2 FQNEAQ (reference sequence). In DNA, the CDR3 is TGTGCCAGCAGCCCCACCTTCAGTCTACGCTCCTACGAGCAGTACTTC. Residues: CASSPTFSLRSYEQYF.

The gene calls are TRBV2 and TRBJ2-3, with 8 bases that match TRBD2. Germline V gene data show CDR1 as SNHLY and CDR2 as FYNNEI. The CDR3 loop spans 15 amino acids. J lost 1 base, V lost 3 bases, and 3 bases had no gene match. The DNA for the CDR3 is TGTGCCAGCAGTGATGAGGGACTAGGCACAGATACGCAGTATTTT. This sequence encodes CASSDEGLGTDTQYF.

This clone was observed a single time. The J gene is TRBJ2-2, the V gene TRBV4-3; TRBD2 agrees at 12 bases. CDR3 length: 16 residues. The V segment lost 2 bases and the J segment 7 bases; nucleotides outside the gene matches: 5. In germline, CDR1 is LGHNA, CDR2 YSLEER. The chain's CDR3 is CASSQLAGGPVGELFF. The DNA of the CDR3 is TGCGCCAGCAGCCAACTAGCGGGAGGGCCGGTCGGGGAGCTGTTTTTT.

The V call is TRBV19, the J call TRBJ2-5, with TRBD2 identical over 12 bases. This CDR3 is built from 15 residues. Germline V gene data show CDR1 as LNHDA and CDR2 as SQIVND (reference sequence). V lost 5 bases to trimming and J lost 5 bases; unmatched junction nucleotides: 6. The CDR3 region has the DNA TGTGCCAGTAGTCTAGCGGGAGGGCCGCGTGAGACCCAGTACTTC. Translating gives CASSLAGGPRETQYF.